The following is a T cell receptor (beta chain) sequence with its context. What antigen it recognizes has not been identified. Base qualities are not at hand, and no much larger clone is one base apart. Taken from the germline V gene, the CDR1 and CDR2 loops are MNHEY and SVGAGI. Inclusive of the bounding cysteine and phenylalanine, the CDR3 is 16 residues long. Only the CDR3 DNA stays, 48 bases, in frame from base 1. V loses 2 bases at its end and J loses 1 base; junction bases beyond the gene matches: 5. The cohort comprised 670 or so healthy bone marrow donors. All cohort members were sampled while nominally healthy, although unrecorded immune exposures were likely present. The donor was CMV seronegative and was included in the group of hundreds of seronegative cohort members. A peripheral blood sample was collected from each donor, and TCR beta sequencing was performed on peripheral blood mononuclear cells. The Qiagen DNeasy Blood Extraction Kit was used to extract genomic DNA from the blood cell samples.

This sample was included in a study of cytomegalovirus exposure and HLA in healthy donors (dated by TCRdb to about 2017). In terms of the full investigation: An earlier analysis of more than 550 of the donors reported about 260 Gb of sequence data and 100 million to 120 million unique TCR beta sequences obtained from about 180 million T cells. The genetic ancestry cluster associated with self-reported Caucasian donors included 65% to 90% of the roughly 360 genotyped donors. Along with the roughly 670-subject first cohort, a separate validation cohort of over a hundred different subjects was used. To predict cytomegalovirus infection status, the study brought together high-throughput TCR immunosequencing, statistical association of individual TCRs with disease status, and machine learning. All discovery cohort repertoires had been generated using a single sequencing platform. Rather than using new phenotypic data, the later analysis identified candidate immune exposures from TCR beta sequences and from how often those sequences occurred across donors. Because of strong linkage in the cohort, a few DR-DQ haplotypes were treated as single units for association and clustering. Using immunosequencing, the study profiled T cell repertoires from around 670 subjects and related those repertoires to cytomegalovirus serostatus. The study aimed to test whether signatures of past pathogen exposure could be identified by cataloging public T cell receptors. HLA typing included class I and class II loci at four-digit resolution. An early release covering roughly 600 HLA-typed donors comprised about 300 gigabases of sequencing data and 65 million to 100 million unique TCR sequences. Genome-wide SNP genotypes for about 55% of the roughly 670 donors were used in a later genetic analysis, which treated that subset as a discovery cohort. Donor age, sex, ethnicity and CMV serostatus were collected together with the repertoire data. An earlier analysis of 587 of the donors used high-throughput TCR beta sequencing to judge whether each TCR beta V gene segment behaved as functional or pseudogenic. Across under 500 genotyped donors of the cohort, an average of approximately 240,000 unique TCR beta nucleotide sequences per donor were sequenced, and approximately 17% of those sequences were non-productive. In a later analysis, previously published TCR beta repertoires from 666 donors were re-analyzed and high-resolution HLA genotyping was added so that TCR occurrence patterns could be studied. Typing coverage varied by locus: roughly 620-640 donors for A, B, C, DRB1 and DQB1; approximately 560 for DQA1; approximately 610 for DPA1; 400 to 480 for DPB1.

The paper's findings and limits, for the study overall: In vitro tests confirmed that a few of the cytomegalovirus-associated TCR beta chains recognize cytomegalovirus antigens. Because the 87-base-pair reads could not distinguish some IMGT-functional V segments, including TRBV6-2 and TRBV6-3, those segments were excluded. The sequencing pipeline was judged likely to have produced a cluster of highly shared sequence variants as a technical artifact. A later genetic analysis reported fewer N-insertions in productive TCRs among donors in an Asian-associated ancestry cluster than the roughly 620-donor mean. In a later analysis, HLA-associated TCR beta chains showed more clonal expansion and lower generation probabilities than non-associated chains that were equally common. According to a later analysis, parvovirus B19, influenza, CMV and Epstein-Barr virus appeared linked to several top co-occurrence clusters. Across donors, most TCR sequences were observed very rarely, whereas some public TCRs were present in many individuals. Immune exposure information for the cohort was limited to CMV serostatus. According to a later analysis, most CMV-associated TCR beta chains appeared to be HLA-restricted, and the HLA associations seemed to be driven largely by CMV exposure. A total of 150 or so TCR beta chains were listed by the study as associated with cytomegalovirus. Presence/absence analyses assumed roughly uniform sequencing depth across donors, an assumption that may not hold. When HLA alleles, especially DR and DQ, strongly co-occurred, attributing TCR associations to individual alleles was difficult. An earlier analysis of some 590 of the donors showed that most TCR beta V segments appeared in productive rearrangements either about 87% or about 30% of the time, which broadly matched IMGT annotations. This cohort had only TCR beta chains sequenced, and the lack of alpha or paired-chain data limited which features could be detected. In a later analysis, the rate of TCR association differed among HLA loci, with DRB1 alleles having the most associated TCRs and HLA-C alleles having the fewest. The authors suggested that the approach could potentially be extended to other disease states and immunological phenotypes. Correlated functional status among segregating V segments might be attributable to linkage disequilibrium, but an unknown experimental factor could not be ruled out. An association between a missense DCLRE1C variant and V-gene and J-gene trimming of TCR beta chains was found in a later genetic analysis and replicated in an independent cohort. A later analysis associated about 18,000 TCR beta sequences with specific HLA alleles at a false discovery rate of 0.05. Because counts were too low, 15 to 20 rarely observed V segments, including chromosome 9 orphons, were excluded from the earlier analysis of roughly 580 of the donors. Because HLA typing was unavailable for some donors at each locus, only the typed subset was used in association tests. In both the original and validation cohorts, the classifier was reported to diagnose cytomegalovirus status with high specificity and sensitivity. A further reported finding was that TCR beta sequences accurately predicted the HLA-A and HLA-B alleles for most subjects in the first cohort.

Library prep was done by the immunoSEQ multiplex PCR assay. The multiplex PCR relied on a mix of 60 forward primers for TCR Vbeta segments and 13 reverse primers for TCR Jbeta segments. A multiplex PCR assay on genomic DNA amplified the CDR3 region of rearranged TCR beta genes. Amplified TCR beta libraries were sequenced as 87-base-pair reads on the Illumina HiSeq System. Per the original workflow: Across the roughly 640 repertoires, a later analysis counted 78 million or so unique TCR beta chains, roughly 11 million of which were shared by at least two donors. Raw reads were error-corrected and collapsed into unique sequences with a nearest-neighbor algorithm that merged closely related sequences to remove PCR and sequencing errors. Alignment of CDR3 sequences to IMGT reference sequences was used to assign V, D and J gene segments. For a sequence to be retained, at least a six-nucleotide match to both a V gene segment and a J gene segment was required. A rearrangement was called productive if the CDR3 had no stop codons and remained in frame with V and J, and every other rearrangement was called non-productive. Following IMGT convention, CDR3 was defined as the stretch from the second conserved V-encoded cysteine to the conserved J-encoded phenylalanine. The earlier analysis of about 610 of the donors excluded sequences that lacked an unambiguous match to a single V gene segment. An earlier analysis of fewer than 750 of the donors called V segments functional above 56.7% productive rearrangements and segregating when the between-donor standard deviation exceeded 5%. A statistical classification framework was built for diagnosing cytomegalovirus status from the catalog of TCR beta chain sequences. A later analysis assigned V and J genes by comparing TCR nucleotide sequences with IMGT/GENE-DB human TR gene sequences. Using the TCRdist pipeline, a later analysis assigned CDR3 sequences along with most-parsimonious VDJ recombination scenarios. In a later analysis, each TCR beta chain was defined by its CDR3 amino acid sequence together with its V-gene family, and reads lacking a unique V-gene family were excluded. As a way to deal with suspected cross-contamination and a sequencing artifact, a later analysis dropped under 600 nucleotide sequences that were highly shared and had low generation probability. A later analysis calculated a clonal expansion index for each public chain from normalized within-repertoire ranks of inferred template counts. In a later analysis, generation probabilities were computed with a VDJ recombination model fitted to out-of-frame rearrangements, and the resulting probabilities were checked against IGoR. Hypergeometric tests were used in a later analysis to score TCR-TCR, TCR-HLA and TCR-CMV co-occurrence, with a repertoire-size bias correction applied to the TCR pairs. In a later analysis, false discovery rates were estimated by permuting HLA or CMV assignments 20 times. In a later analysis, co-occurring TCRs were grouped using DBSCAN, with TCRdist sequence similarity added in when clustering inside HLA-allele-positive subsets. Repertoires with fewer than 30,000 or more than 120,000 public chains, plus five repertoires with anomalous nucleotide sharing, were excluded from co-occurrence clustering. TCRdb's version of the immuneACCESS table is confined to in-frame rearrangements and falls short of the full clone set. An unresolved V gene accounts for under half of the shortfall where checked; the remainder is of unknown origin. For V, J and clone size, that table is used; D and trimming come from the DNA. Counted in this sample were hundreds of thousands of clones; approximately 80% of them appeared once. Around 0.57% of the sample is in the top ten clones.

The source of this sequence is a middle-aged woman in good health and CMV-seronegative. In this chain, TRBV6-5 is recombined with TRBJ2-1; 7 bases in the junction line up with TRBD2. Sequenced: PBMCs. The nucleotide sequence is TGTGCCAGCAGTTACGTCCTAGCGGTTTCCTACAATGAGCAGTTCTTC. This encodes CASSYVLAVSYNEQFF.